The 22 T cell receptor beta chains below were found in one sample sequenced in a study of blood T cell repertoires in COVID-19. Libraries were prepared by immunoSEQ multiplex PCR; TCRdb keeps only in-frame clonotypes and omits some of them. The table has tens of thousands of clones, approximately 89% seen once. Sequencing input: peripheral blood. The source of these receptors is a human donor in a cohort sampled during active COVID-19.

The rearrangement joins TRBV2 to TRBJ1-1; D possibly corresponds to TRBD1 (5 bases). The germline V gene encodes CDR1 SNHLY and CDR2 FYNNEI. V lost 6 bases and J 10 bases, leaving 24 bases between the germline ends. The CDR3 has 15 residues. The CDR3 region is CASSDRDFLSKGAFF. The CDR3 DNA sequence: TGTGCCAGCAGCGATAGGGACTTCCTCTCGAAGGGAGCTTTCTTT.

This clone qualifies as medium-sized. The rearrangement uses TRBV28 and TRBJ1-1; 9 bases line up with TRBD1. The CDR3 runs to 16 residues. V shed 2 bases and J 1 base; nucleotides not matched to a gene: 5. Germline CDR1 reads MDHEN; CDR2 reads SYDVKM. The CDR3 coding sequence is TGTGCCAGCAGTTTAATGGGACAGGGTCGGAACACTGAAGCTTTCTTT. Translation gives CASSLMGQGRNTEAFF.

This chain uses TRBV6-1 with TRBJ2-7, with D perhaps matching TRBD2 (6 bases). From germline, CDR1 is MNHNS and CDR2 SASEGT. The CDR3 has 11 residues. With 3 bases removed from V and 11 bases from J, the gap between germline ends came to 11 bases. The CDR3 DNA reads as TGTGCCAGCAGTGATCGGGGGAACGAGTACTTC. It translates to CASSDRGNEYF.

V usage is TRBV5-1 and J usage is TRBJ1-4; 10 nucleotides line up with TRBD1. Germline-derived CDR1 and CDR2 are SGHRS and YFSETQ. This CDR3 is built from 14 residues. With V trimmed by 4 bases and J by 8 bases, 5 bases remained unmatched. The CDR3 DNA sequence: TGCGCCAGCAGCATCGGGACAGGGGAGGAAAAACTGTTTTTT. Encoded protein: CASSIGTGEEKLFF. Filled out from reference TRBV5-1 and TRBJ1-4, the complete variable domain reads KAGVTQTPRYLIKTRGQQVTLSCSPISGHRSVSWYQQTPGQGLQFLFEYFSETQRNKGNFPGRFSGRQFSNSRSEMNVSTLELGDSALYLCASSIGTGEEKLFFGSGTQLSVL.

This chain joins TRBV19 and TRBJ1-2; TRBD1 might be the D (6 bases). Deletions cut 4 bases from V and 0 bases from J, with 12 bases between. The CDR3 spans 15 residues. CDR1 is LNHDA and CDR2 is SQIVND in the germline V gene (reference sequence). The CDR3 reads CASSTDRRANYGYTF. DNA of the CDR3: TGTGCCAGTAGTACTGACAGGAGAGCTAACTATGGCTACACCTTC.

The CDR3 here is CATAAVGNQPQHF. DNA of the CDR3: TGTGCCACCGCGGCGGTGGGCAATCAGCCCCAGCATTTT. The chain uses TRBV24-1 and TRBJ1-5; D not certain. This CDR3 spans 13 amino acids. Germline CDR1 and CDR2: KGHDR and SFDVKD. The V end was cut by 9 bases, the J end by 2 bases, with 10 bases between.

This sequence joins TRBV11-1 and TRBJ2-7, with D tentatively TRBD2 (6 bases). The CDR3 spans 15 residues. V dropped 1 base and J dropped 7 bases, with 17 bases sitting between them. Germline CDR1 SGHAT, CDR2 FQDESV (reference sequence). CDR3 in amino acids: CASSLGDSGTGEQYF. DNA for the CDR3: TGTGCCAGCAGCTTAGGGGACTCGGGTACTGGTGAGCAGTACTTC. Drawing the rest from reference TRBV11-1 and TRBJ2-7, the complete variable domain is EAEVAQSPRYKITEKSQAVAFWCDPISGHATLYWYRQILGQGPELLVQFQDESVVDDSQLPKDRFSAERLKGVDSTLKIQPAELGDSAMYLCASSLGDSGTGEQYFGPGTRLTVT.

The chain has TRBV19 and TRBJ2-1; maybe TRBD1 (5 bases). Germline V lookup: CDR1 LNHDA, CDR2 SQIVND (reference sequence). CDR3 length equals 14 residues. With 0 bases removed from V and 4 bases from J, the gap between germline ends came to 7 bases. CDR3 protein: CASSIDYRYNEQFF. The CDR3 region has the DNA TGTGCCAGTAGTATAGATTACAGGTACAATGAGCAGTTCTTC.

The V gene is TRBV5-1, the J gene TRBJ1-2; D might be TRBD1 (5 bases). This CDR3 has 13 residues. Germline CDR1 is SGHRS and CDR2 is YFSETQ. Trimming took 4 bases from V and 4 from J, leaving 11 bases between them. The CDR3 loop is CASSPQGGYGYTF. Written as DNA, the CDR3 is TGCGCCAGCAGCCCTCAGGGTGGCTATGGCTACACCTTC.

The J gene is TRBJ1-1, the V gene TRBV6-5, with D possibly being TRBD1 (6 bases). Between the trimmed V and J ends, which lost 5 bases and 10 bases, there was a span of 17 bases. Germline V CDR1 and CDR2: MNHEY, SVGAGI. The CDR3 has 13 amino acids. The CDR3, as DNA: TGTGCCAGCAGTACCCGGGGGGGCCTCGGAGCTTTCTTT. Encoded protein: CASSTRGGLGAFF.

V usage is TRBV11-2 and J usage is TRBJ1-3; TRBD1 aligns across 7 bases. The CDR3 has 15 amino acids. Germline CDR1 and CDR2: SGHAT and FQNNGV. V shed 6 bases, J shed 4 bases, and the junction held 9 bases outside the gene matches. The CDR3 DNA follows: TGTGCCAGCAGTCCAGGGGGAACCCGAGGAAACACCATATATTTT. This sequence encodes CASSPGGTRGNTIYF.

The chain links TRBV9 to TRBJ2-3, with D possibly matching TRBD2 (5 bases). This CDR3 region has 16 residues. From germline, CDR1 is SGDLS and CDR2 YYNGEE. Trimming took off 0 bases at V and 2 bases at J, with 13 bases between the two ends. The CDR3 here is CASSVEPEDFTDTQYF. CDR3 sequence (DNA): TGTGCCAGCAGCGTAGAGCCCGAGGACTTCACAGATACGCAGTATTTT. Full variable domain (rest looked up from reference TRBV9 and TRBJ2-3): DSGVTQTPKHLITATGQRVTLRCSPRSGDLSVYWYQQSLDQGLQFLIQYYNGEERAKGNILERFSAQQFPDLHSELNLSSLELGDSALYFCASSVEPEDFTDTQYFGPGTRLTVL.

J is TRBJ1-1 and V is TRBV24-1; TRBD1 is a possible D gene (5 bases). CDR3 length: 13 amino acids. CDR1 is KGHDR and CDR2 is SFDVKD in the germline V gene. The V end was cut by 7 bases, the J end by 2 bases, with 10 bases between. This CDR3 is CATRSTANTEAFF. In DNA form, the CDR3 reads TGTGCCACCAGGTCGACAGCAAACACTGAAGCTTTCTTT.

This clone was detected only once. The CDR3 protein is CASSEGTQYQETQYF. The CDR3 DNA follows: TGTGCCAGCAGCGAGGGGACACAGTACCAAGAGACCCAGTACTTC. The chain carries TRBV9 and TRBJ2-5; possible D gene TRBD1, 6 bases. The ends were cut back, 3 bases at V and 0 bases at J, with 12 bases in the middle. CDR1 and CDR2 (germline): SGDLS, YYNGEE. CDR3 size: 15 residues.

V usage is TRBV25-1 and J usage is TRBJ1-2; 11 bases agree with TRBD1. The CDR3 has 16 amino acids. Losses at the gene ends were 3 bases for V and 8 bases for J; bases not matched to a gene: 11. Germline CDR1 and CDR2: MGHDK and SYGVNS. The CDR3 DNA follows: TGTGCCAGCAGTGATCCAACGTTGGGGACAGGGGGAGGCTACACCTTC. Its translation is CASSDPTLGTGGGYTF.

The rearrangement links TRBV5-4 to TRBJ2-7; 7 nucleotides match TRBD1. The trim removed 4 bases at V and 3 bases at J, leaving 7 bases unmatched. Germline assignment: CDR1 SGHNT and CDR2 YYREEE (reference sequence). CDR3 size: 14 residues. The CDR3 here is CASSPEGQSYEQYF. The CDR3 DNA sequence: TGTGCCAGCAGCCCCGAGGGACAGAGCTACGAGCAGTACTTC.

The V call is TRBV6-5, the J call TRBJ1-2, with D possibly being TRBD1 (6 bases). Trimming left V 6 bases short and J 8 bases short, with 16 bases between. The CDR3 spans 13 residues. Looked up from germline, CDR1 is MNHEY and CDR2 is SVGAGI. The CDR3 loop is CASRRRDMRGYTF. The CDR3, as DNA: TGTGCCAGCAGACGCCGGGACATGCGAGGCTACACCTTC.

A single count supports this clone. V gene TRBV7-9 combines with J gene TRBJ2-5; 7 bases are a match to TRBD1. Germline assignment: CDR1 SEHNR and CDR2 FQNEAQ (reference sequence). This CDR3 is 15 amino acids long. After removal of 4 bases from V and 3 bases from J, the junction contained 8 bases not matched to a gene. CDR3 in DNA: TGTGCCAGCAGCTCTCCCGGGACAGCCGAAGAGACCCAGTACTTC. Its translation: CASSSPGTAEETQYF.

V usage is TRBV7-9 and J usage is TRBJ2-1, with TRBD2 matching 16 bases. This CDR3 is 16 amino acids long. The V segment lost 5 bases and the J segment 12 bases; nucleotides outside the gene matches: 10. CDR1 is SEHNR and CDR2 is FQNEAQ in the germline V gene (reference sequence). The CDR3 nucleotides are TGTGCCAGCAGCCACCCGGGACTAGCGGGAGGGGAGGGGCAGTTCTTC. It yields the protein CASSHPGLAGGEGQFF.

This clone was counted between two and nine times. The CDR3, as DNA: TGTGCCACCAGTGATGAAGACCGGACTAGCGGGAGAGCATACAATGAGCAGTTCTTC. It is translated as CATSDEDRTSGRAYNEQFF. This sequence joins TRBV24-1 and TRBJ2-1; 13 bases agree with TRBD2. The V gene's germline CDR1 is KGHDR and CDR2 SFDVKD. The J segment lost 4 bases and the V segment lost 3 bases, leaving 11 bases of the junction unmatched. The CDR3 length is 19 residues.

The genes are TRBV6-4 and TRBJ2-7; 12 positions agree with TRBD2. V was pared by 3 bases and J by 4 bases, with 1 base of the junction left unmatched. From germline, CDR1 is MRHNA and CDR2 SNTAGT. The CDR3 runs 14 residues. The CDR3 sequence: CASSETSGSYEQYF. The CDR3 nucleotides are TGTGCCAGCAGTGAGACTAGCGGGAGTTACGAGCAGTACTTC.

The table lists this clone with a count of one. J is TRBJ2-3 and V is TRBV7-2; D gene unclear. Trimming stripped 5 bases from V and 0 bases from J, with 15 bases between. The CDR3 sequence is 16 residues long. Germline values: CDR1 SGHTA, CDR2 FQGNSA. CDR3 sequence: CASSGQASSSTDTQYF. For the CDR3, the DNA is TGTGCCAGCAGCGGGCAGGCTTCCTCTAGCACAGATACGCAGTATTTT.